Listed below are T cell receptor beta chains from one sample, sequenced in a study of blood T cell repertoires in COVID-19. This table comes from immunoSEQ multiplex PCR, and its TCRdb copy is limited to in-frame clones, with some not included. The sample includes just under 350,000 clones, 90% to 95% seen only once; the top ten take around 3.3%. Sequenced material: peripheral blood. Every receptor here comes from a woman between 18 and 29 years old who had recovered from COVID-19. Both conserved end residues are part of each CDR3. The D gene is left open where the match is weak. Rows give clone size only sometimes, using once, few, many, or a class for an expanded clone.

d_gene	j_gene	abundance	v_gene	CDR3aa	CDR3nt
.	TRBJ2-6	.	TRBV7-9	CASSSLVGRPFSGANVLTF	TGTGCCAGCAGCTCCCTCGTTGGCAGGCCCTTCTCTGGGGCCAACGTCCTGACTTTC
.	TRBJ2-5	.	TRBV7-8	CASSLGATTETQYF	TGTGCCAGCAGCTTAGGCGCGACAACTGAGACCCAGTACTTC
.	TRBJ1-1	.	TRBV6-5	CASSPGLNTEAFF	TGTGCCAGCAGCCCGGGGTTGAACACTGAAGCTTTCTTT
TRBD2	TRBJ2-1	.	TRBV5-1	CASSFRAGLNNEQFF	TGCGCCAGCAGCTTTAGAGCGGGACTCAACAATGAGCAGTTCTTC
TRBD1	TRBJ1-5	once	TRBV4-1	CASSRIRQGRSNQPQHF	TGCGCCAGCAGCCGGATAAGACAGGGTCGGAGCAATCAGCCCCAGCATTTT
.	TRBJ2-5	once	TRBV5-4	CASSPTPEETQYF	TGTGCCAGCAGCCCCACCCCCGAGGAGACCCAGTACTTC
.	TRBJ1-1	.	TRBV12-5	CASGLFMDRAGDMNTEAFF	TGTGCTAGTGGTTTGTTTATGGACAGAGCGGGGGACATGAACACTGAAGCTTTCTTT
.	TRBJ1-1	.	TRBV11-2	CASSLDREGITFF	TGTGCCAGCAGCTTAGACAGGGAAGGAATTACTTTCTTT
.	TRBJ2-3	.	TRBV11-3	CASSKRSSASDTQYF	TGTGCCAGCAGCAAGAGGTCTAGTGCGTCAGATACGCAGTATTTT
TRBD2	TRBJ2-1	.	TRBV6-5	CASSSRLAGAYNEQFF	TGTGCCAGCAGTTCCCGACTAGCGGGGGCCTACAATGAGCAGTTCTTC
.	TRBJ1-2	.	TRBV3-1/TRBV3-2	CASSQEFGRALYGYTF	TGTGCCAGCAGCCAAGAATTTGGCAGGGCCCTCTATGGCTACACCTTC
TRBD2	TRBJ2-2	once	TRBV4-3	CASSQSSGRGELFF	TGCGCCAGCAGCCAAAGTAGCGGGAGAGGGGAGCTGTTTTTT
TRBD2	TRBJ2-5	.	TRBV6-6	CASSSGTSGSRETQYF	TGTGCCAGCAGTTCGGGGACTAGCGGGAGCCGGGAGACCCAGTACTTC
.	TRBJ1-6	many	TRBV4-3	CASSQDPRGRSSPLHF	TGCGCCAGCAGCCAAGACCCTCGGGGTCGCTCTTCACCCCTCCACTTT
.	TRBJ1-2	.	TRBV19	CASRQGGYGYTF	TGTGCCAGTAGACAGGGTGGCTATGGCTACACCTTC
TRBD1	TRBJ1-3	.	TRBV15	CATSGRTGGVGNTIYF	TGTGCCACCAGCGGAAGAACAGGGGGCGTTGGAAACACCATATATTTT
.	TRBJ1-2	.	TRBV15	CATSSGGRNYGYTF	TGTGCCACCAGCAGTGGAGGGAGGAACTATGGCTACACCTTC
TRBD1	TRBJ2-3	.	TRBV6-5	CASSRTGGNTDTQYF	TGTGCCAGCAGTCGAACAGGGGGCAATACAGATACGCAGTATTTT
TRBD1	TRBJ1-1	once	TRBV7-9	CASTEWDRGFTEAFF	TGTGCCAGCACTGAGTGGGACAGGGGTTTTACTGAAGCTTTCTTT
TRBD2	TRBJ2-5	many	TRBV7-7	CASSETSGVETQYF	TGTGCCAGCAGCGAGACTAGCGGGGTAGAGACCCAGTACTTC
.	TRBJ2-3	once	TRBV28	CASSPEEKRWDTQYF	TGTGCCAGCAGCCCGGAGGAAAAAAGATGGGATACGCAGTATTTT
.	TRBJ1-6	few	TRBV7-9	CASSLALTSSPLHF	TGTGCCAGCAGCCTAGCATTAACCAGTTCACCCCTCCACTTT
TRBD2	TRBJ2-1	.	TRBV24-1	CATRGAGDKNEQFF	TGTGCCACCAGGGGAGCGGGAGATAAAAATGAGCAGTTCTTC
TRBD1	TRBJ1-2	.	TRBV5-1	CASSMGQSYGYTF	TGCGCCAGCAGCATGGGACAGTCCTATGGCTACACCTTC
.	TRBJ1-1	once	TRBV7-2	CASSVQMNTEAFF	TGTGCCAGCAGCGTACAGATGAACACTGAAGCTTTCTTT
.	TRBJ2-1	.	TRBV29-1	CSVEGRRSYNEQFF	TGCAGCGTTGAAGGCCGCAGGTCCTACAATGAGCAGTTCTTC
TRBD2	TRBJ2-5	.	TRBV10-2	CASSELGTSGSETQYF	TGCGCCAGCAGTGAGTTGGGGACTAGCGGGAGTGAGACCCAGTACTTC
.	TRBJ2-1	.	TRBV6-6	CASRGGISSYNEQFF	TGTGCCAGCAGGGGGGGAATCAGCTCCTACAATGAGCAGTTCTTC
.	TRBJ1-1	.	TRBV19	CASSLGLEAFF	TGTGCCAGTAGTTTGGGGCTCGAAGCTTTCTTT
TRBD1	TRBJ1-5	.	TRBV10-3	CAISELEQGMPQHF	TGTGCCATCAGTGAGTTGGAACAGGGGATGCCTCAGCATTTT
TRBD2	TRBJ2-5	.	TRBV6-6	CASKILAGAETQYF	TGTGCCAGCAAGATTCTAGCGGGAGCAGAGACCCAGTACTTC
TRBD1	TRBJ1-5	.	TRBV24-1	CATSARGDQPQHF	TGTGCCACCAGTGCCAGGGGGGATCAGCCCCAGCATTTT
TRBD2	TRBJ2-2	.	TRBV6-5	CASSYWGGTATGELFF	TGTGCCAGCAGTTACTGGGGGGGAACAGCCACCGGGGAGCTGTTTTTT
.	TRBJ2-2	.	TRBV6-2/TRBV6-3	CASSYLAAGELFF	TGTGCCAGCAGTTACCTGGCGGCCGGGGAGCTGTTTTTT
.	TRBJ2-1	.	TRBV19	CASSAVTPSRNEQFF	TGTGCCAGTAGTGCAGTTACACCTAGTCGCAATGAGCAGTTCTTC
.	TRBJ1-1	few	TRBV29-1	CSVPSPQGEGEAFF	TGCAGCGTCCCCTCTCCCCAAGGGGAGGGTGAAGCTTTCTTT
.	TRBJ2-2	few	TRBV6-5	CASSYRGGELFF	TGTGCCAGCAGTTACAGGGGGGGGGAGCTGTTTTTT
TRBD2	TRBJ2-1	.	TRBV15	CATSRDMGLANEQFF	TGTGCCACCAGCAGAGATATGGGACTAGCTAATGAGCAGTTCTTC
.	TRBJ1-1	.	TRBV30	CAWLIAGINTEAFF	TGTGCCTGGTTAATTGCAGGGATAAACACTGAAGCTTTCTTT
.	TRBJ1-2	.	TRBV30	CAWSPGQSYGYTF	TGTGCCTGGAGTCCCGGACAGAGCTATGGCTACACCTTC
TRBD1	TRBJ1-1	.	TRBV2	CASSPWDRINTEAFF	TGTGCCAGCAGTCCCTGGGACAGAATCAACACTGAAGCTTTCTTT
TRBD1	TRBJ2-3	.	TRBV24-1	CATSEGTGDGDTDTQYF	TGTGCCACCAGTGAGGGCACAGGGGACGGGGACACAGATACGCAGTATTTT
.	TRBJ2-3	.	TRBV30	CAWKDLGITQYF	TGTGCCTGGAAAGATCTCGGTATTACGCAGTATTTT
.	TRBJ1-1	few	TRBV6-4	CASRTDRNTEAFF	TGTGCCAGCAGAACAGACAGAAACACTGAAGCTTTCTTT
TRBD1	TRBJ2-1	.	TRBV2	CASSDPRGKANEQFF	TGTGCCAGCAGTGATCCCAGGGGGAAAGCCAATGAGCAGTTCTTC
TRBD1	TRBJ1-1	.	TRBV18	CASSRNNRGRNTEAFF	TGTGCCAGCTCACGTAACAACAGGGGGCGGAACACTGAAGCTTTCTTT
.	TRBJ2-1	.	TRBV11-2	CASSLGAIYTWEQFF	TGTGCCAGCAGCTTAGGGGCTATTTACACCTGGGAGCAGTTCTTC
TRBD1	TRBJ1-5	.	TRBV28	CASSRGTGVSQPQHF	TGTGCCAGCAGTCGTGGGACAGGGGTGAGTCAGCCCCAGCATTTT
.	TRBJ2-3	.	TRBV3-1/TRBV3-2	CASSRGGADTQYF	TGTGCCAGCAGCCGAGGGGGAGCAGATACGCAGTATTTT
.	TRBJ2-3	.	TRBV5-4	CASSPVSRGPRADTQYF	TGTGCCAGCAGCCCCGTCTCCCGCGGGCCCCGGGCAGATACGCAGTATTTT
.	TRBJ1-2	once	TRBV7-2	CASSSYVEGDGYGYTF	TGTGCCAGCAGCTCTTATGTTGAGGGGGACGGGTATGGCTACACCTTC
TRBD1	TRBJ1-4	.	TRBV6-5	CASSYFRDSNEKLFF	TGTGCCAGCAGTTACTTCCGGGACAGCAATGAAAAACTGTTTTTT
.	TRBJ2-6	.	TRBV4-3	CASSPRSGRGAGANVLTF	TGCGCCAGCAGCCCAAGATCGGGCAGGGGGGCTGGGGCCAACGTCCTGACTTTC
.	TRBJ1-2	.	TRBV5-5	CASSLDLGQTNYGYTF	TGTGCCAGCAGCTTGGATCTGGGGCAGACTAACTATGGCTACACCTTC
TRBD2	TRBJ2-1	.	TRBV7-2	CASSQGLTSYNEQFF	TGTGCCAGCAGCCAGGGACTAACAAGCTACAATGAGCAGTTCTTC
TRBD1	TRBJ2-1	.	TRBV10-3	CAISKDREYNEQFF	TGTGCCATCAGTAAAGACAGGGAGTACAATGAGCAGTTCTTC
TRBD2	TRBJ2-1	.	TRBV29-1	CSVPGLAGRPYNEQFF	TGCAGCGTTCCGGGGCTAGCGGGTCGCCCCTACAATGAGCAGTTCTTC
TRBD1	TRBJ2-2	.	TRBV23-1	CASSQSRDSVTGELFF	TGCGCCAGCAGTCAATCGAGGGACAGCGTAACCGGGGAGCTGTTTTTT